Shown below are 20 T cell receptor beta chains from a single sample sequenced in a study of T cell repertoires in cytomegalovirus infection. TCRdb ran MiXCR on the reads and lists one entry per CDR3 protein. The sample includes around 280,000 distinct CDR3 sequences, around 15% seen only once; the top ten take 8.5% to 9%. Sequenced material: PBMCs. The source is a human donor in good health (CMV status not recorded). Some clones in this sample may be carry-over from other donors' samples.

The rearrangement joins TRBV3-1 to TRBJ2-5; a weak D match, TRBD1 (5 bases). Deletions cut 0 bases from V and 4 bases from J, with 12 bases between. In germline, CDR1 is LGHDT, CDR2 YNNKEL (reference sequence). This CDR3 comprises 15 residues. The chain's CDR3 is CASSQDRARGETQYF. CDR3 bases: TGTGCCAGCAGCCAAGATAGGGCTAGGGGAGAGACCCAGTACTTC.

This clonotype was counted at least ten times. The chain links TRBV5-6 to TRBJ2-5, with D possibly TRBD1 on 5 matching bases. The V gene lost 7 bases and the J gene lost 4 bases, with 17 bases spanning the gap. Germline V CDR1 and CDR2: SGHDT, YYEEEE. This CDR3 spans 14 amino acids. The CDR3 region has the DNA TGTGCCAGCCAGAAGGGGCCTCTGGGAGAGACCCAGTACTTC. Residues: CASQKGPLGETQYF.

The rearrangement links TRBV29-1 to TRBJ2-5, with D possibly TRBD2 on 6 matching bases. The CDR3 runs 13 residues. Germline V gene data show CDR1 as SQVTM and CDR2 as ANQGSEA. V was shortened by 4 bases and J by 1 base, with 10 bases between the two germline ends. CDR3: CSVGGGAQETQYF. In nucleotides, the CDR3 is TGCAGCGTTGGGGGCGGGGCCCAAGAGACCCAGTACTTC.

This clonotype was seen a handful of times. CDR3 nucleotides: TGTGCCAGCAGTTTAGGGCAGGGGGCAGCTGAAGCTTTCTTT. Amino acid sequence: CASSLGQGAAEAFF. J is TRBJ1-1 and V is TRBV28; 8 bases map to TRBD1. CDR3 size: 14 residues. V lost 2 bases to trimming and J lost 6 bases; unmatched junction nucleotides: 5. Germline CDR1 is MDHEN and CDR2 is SYDVKM.

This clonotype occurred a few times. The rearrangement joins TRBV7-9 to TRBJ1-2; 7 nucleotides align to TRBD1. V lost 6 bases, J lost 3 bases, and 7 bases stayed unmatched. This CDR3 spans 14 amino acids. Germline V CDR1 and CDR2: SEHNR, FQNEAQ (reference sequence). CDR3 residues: CASRRQGGHYGYTF. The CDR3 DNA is TGTGCCAGCAGACGACAGGGAGGACACTATGGCTACACCTTC.

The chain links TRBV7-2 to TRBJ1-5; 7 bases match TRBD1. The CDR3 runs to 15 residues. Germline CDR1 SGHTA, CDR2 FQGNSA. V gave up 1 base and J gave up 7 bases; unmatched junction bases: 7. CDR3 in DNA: TGTGCCAGCAGCTTAGGGGCCAGGGGGTTACAGCCCCAGCATTTT. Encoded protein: CASSLGARGLQPQHF.

CDR3 DNA: TGTGCCAGCAGCCCGGGCCCGGAGCAGTACTTC. Amino acids: CASSPGPEQYF. The chain recombines TRBV7-9 with TRBJ2-7; D is ambiguous. CDR1 SEHNR and CDR2 FQNEAQ come from the germline V gene (reference sequence). The V end lost 5 bases, the J end lost 7 bases, and 9 bases lay between the germline ends. The CDR3 totals 11 residues.

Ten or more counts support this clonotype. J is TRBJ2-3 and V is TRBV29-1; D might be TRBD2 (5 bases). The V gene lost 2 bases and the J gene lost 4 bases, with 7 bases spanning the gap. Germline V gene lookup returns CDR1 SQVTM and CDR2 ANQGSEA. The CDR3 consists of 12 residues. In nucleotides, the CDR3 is TGCAGCGTTGAACTAGCAGCAGATACGCAGTATTTT. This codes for CSVELAADTQYF.

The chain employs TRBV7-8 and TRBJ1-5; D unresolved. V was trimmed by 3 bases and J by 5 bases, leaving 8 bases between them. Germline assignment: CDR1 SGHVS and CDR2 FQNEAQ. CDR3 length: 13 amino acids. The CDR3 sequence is CASSFSGDQPQHF. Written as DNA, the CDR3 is TGTGCCAGCAGCTTTTCAGGAGATCAGCCCCAGCATTTT.

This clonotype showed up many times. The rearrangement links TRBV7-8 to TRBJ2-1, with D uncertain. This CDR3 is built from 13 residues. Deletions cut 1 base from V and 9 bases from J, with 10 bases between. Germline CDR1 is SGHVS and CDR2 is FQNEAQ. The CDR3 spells CASSLVSLGEQFF. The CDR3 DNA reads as TGTGCCAGCAGCTTAGTATCCCTTGGTGAGCAGTTCTTC.

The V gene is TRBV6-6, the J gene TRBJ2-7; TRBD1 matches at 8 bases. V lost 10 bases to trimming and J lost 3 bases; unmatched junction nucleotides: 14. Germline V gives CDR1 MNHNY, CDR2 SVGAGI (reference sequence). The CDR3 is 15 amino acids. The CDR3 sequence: CATLARGLANYEQYF. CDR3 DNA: TGTGCCACGCTCGCCAGGGGGCTAGCTAACTACGAGCAGTACTTC.

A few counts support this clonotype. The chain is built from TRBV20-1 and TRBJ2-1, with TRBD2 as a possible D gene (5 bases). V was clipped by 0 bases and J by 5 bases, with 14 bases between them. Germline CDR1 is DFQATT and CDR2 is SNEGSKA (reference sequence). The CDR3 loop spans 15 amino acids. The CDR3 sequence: CSARDLWEPHNEQFF. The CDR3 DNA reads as TGCAGTGCTAGAGATCTGTGGGAGCCACACAATGAGCAGTTCTTC.

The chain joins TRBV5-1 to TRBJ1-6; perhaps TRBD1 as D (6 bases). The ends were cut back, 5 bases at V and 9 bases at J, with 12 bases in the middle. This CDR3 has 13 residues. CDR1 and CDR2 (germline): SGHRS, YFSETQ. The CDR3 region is CASSIGQSSPLHF. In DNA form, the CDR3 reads TGCGCCAGCAGTATAGGACAGAGTTCACCCCTCCACTTT.

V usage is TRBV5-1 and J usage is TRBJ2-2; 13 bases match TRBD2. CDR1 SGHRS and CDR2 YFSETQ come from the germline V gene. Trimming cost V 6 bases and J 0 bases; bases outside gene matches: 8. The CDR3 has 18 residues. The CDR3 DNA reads TGCGCCAGCATGCGGACTAGCGGGGGCCTCGCGAACACCGGGGAGCTGTTTTTT. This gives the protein CASMRTSGGLANTGELFF.

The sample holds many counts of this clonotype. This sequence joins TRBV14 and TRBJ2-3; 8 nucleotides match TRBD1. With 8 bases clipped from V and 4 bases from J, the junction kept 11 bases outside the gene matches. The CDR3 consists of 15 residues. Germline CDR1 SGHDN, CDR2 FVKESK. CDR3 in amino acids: CASRAGTGLPDTQYF. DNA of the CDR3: TGTGCCAGCCGTGCTGGGACAGGTTTGCCAGATACGCAGTATTTT.

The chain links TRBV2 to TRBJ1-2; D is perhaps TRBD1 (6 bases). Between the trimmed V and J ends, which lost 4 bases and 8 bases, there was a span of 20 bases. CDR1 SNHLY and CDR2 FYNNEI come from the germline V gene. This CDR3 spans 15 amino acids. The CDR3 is CASSAEWGAGDGYTF. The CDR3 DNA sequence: TGTGCCAGCAGTGCGGAGTGGGGGGCTGGGGACGGCTACACCTTC.

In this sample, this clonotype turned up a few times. The CDR3 DNA sequence: TGCAGCGTTGAAGAAAGGCCCGGGACTAGGGCGACCGGGGAGCTGTTTTTT. Translating gives CSVEERPGTRATGELFF. The V call is TRBV29-1, the J call TRBJ2-2, with 8 positions matching TRBD2. Germline V CDR1 and CDR2: SQVTM, ANQGSEA. After removal of 0 bases from V and 5 bases from J, the junction contained 11 bases not matched to a gene. The CDR3 extends over 17 amino acids.

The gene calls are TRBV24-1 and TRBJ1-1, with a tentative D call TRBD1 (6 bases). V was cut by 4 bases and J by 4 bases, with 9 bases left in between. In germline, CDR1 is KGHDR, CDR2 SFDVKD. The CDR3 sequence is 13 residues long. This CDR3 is CATSEGASTEAFF. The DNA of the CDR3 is TGTGCCACCAGTGAGGGGGCGAGCACTGAAGCTTTCTTT.

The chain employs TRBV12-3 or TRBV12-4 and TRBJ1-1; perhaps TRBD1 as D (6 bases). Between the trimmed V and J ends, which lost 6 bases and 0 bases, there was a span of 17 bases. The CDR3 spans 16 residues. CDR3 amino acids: CASSPLPGQMNTEAFF. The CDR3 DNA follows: TGTGCCAGCAGCCCTTTACCCGGACAGATGAACACTGAAGCTTTCTTT.

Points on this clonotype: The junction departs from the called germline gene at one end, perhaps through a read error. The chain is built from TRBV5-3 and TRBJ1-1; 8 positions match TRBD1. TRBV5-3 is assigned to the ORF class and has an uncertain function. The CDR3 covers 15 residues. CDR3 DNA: TGTGCCAGCAGCTTCCAGGGGGCGCCGAACACTGAAGCTTTCTTT. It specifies CASSFQGAPNTEAFF.